The sequence of this T cell receptor delta chain was determined in a study of γδ T cells in repeated Plasmodium falciparum infection (TCRdb year 2021). As for the study more broadly: The natural-infection arm enrolled Malian children exposed to intense seasonal malaria transmission, compared against age and gender matched Australian children. Four controlled human malaria infections were administered to a few malaria-naive U.S. adults over roughly 590 days by bites from P. falciparum NF54-infected Anopheles stephensi mosquitoes. Samples from controlled-infection subjects were taken at baseline, right before selected infections, and 21 days after each infection. Malian gammadelta TCR repertoires were analysed cross-sectionally in periods with no transmission and longitudinally across episodes of acute febrile malaria. The study examined how repeated Plasmodium falciparum infection shapes the human gammadelta T cell repertoire, using natural infection in Mali and controlled human malaria infection.

What the authors observed across the whole study: Vgamma9/Vdelta2+ TCR repertoires showed a highly stable polyclonal repertoire over time and infection, with many inter-individual overlapping TCRgamma sequences. The Malian cohort came from a small rural village of predominantly one ethnic group, limiting generalizability. Vdelta2-negative gammadelta TCR repertoires from Malian children appeared more clonally expanded, less diverse and less shared than those of Australian children. Repeated controlled infections appeared to drive waves of new clonotype selection in Vdelta2-negative, largely Vdelta1+, gammadelta TCR repertoires. The controlled-infection cohort was small, limiting analysis of inter-individual variability in gammadelta T cell responses.

Library preparation was by multiplex PCR. The instrument given in TCRdb is Illumina MiSeq. Each sorted gammadelta T cell sample was sequenced for both the TCR gamma (TRG) and TCR delta (TRD) chains. Turning to the authors' computational methods: Clonotype tree plots, accumulated frequency of the top 20 clonotypes, diversity index (DI) and D75 metrics were included in the repertoire analyses. Identical DNA sequences were merged into single rows after TCRdb reprocessed the public reads with CATT. TCRdb's processing, not the study's, gives the V and J calls here. For this sample there are about 48,000 delta-chain clones; approximately 1.5% appear just once. The top ten constitute roughly 9.2% of the sample. This clone was counted ten times or more. The antigen it binds to is not known. This likely came from a read error, as a far larger clone is one base away. The identical CDR3 is also encoded by other nucleotide sequences in the sample.

For bulk TCR repertoire analysis, Vgamma9/Vdelta2+ and Vdelta2-negative gammadelta T cell populations were flow-sorted out of peripheral blood mononuclear cells. According to the germline V gene, CDR1 reads TSWWSYY and CDR2 reads QGS. From the cysteine through the phenylalanine, the CDR3 covers 18 amino acids. The DNA shown is the 54-base CDR3, in frame from base 1. The chain joins TRDV1 to TRDJ1, and 9 bases in between align with TRDD3. TCRdb offers no J gene call, so here the DNA was matched to germline to obtain one. Sequenced material: gamma-delta T cells from blood. The receptor was isolated from a pool of human donors (malaria-infected and uninfected, not separated). This receptor carries the CDR3 CALGEHRGIPFCTDKLIF. DNA sequence: TGTGCCCTTGGGGAACACAGGGGGATACCCTTTTGCACCGATAAACTCATCTTT.